This T cell receptor (beta chain) was documented in a study of neurological immune-mediated disorders. Broader study findings: There were no CDR3 amino acid sequences shared by expanded clones across subjects, a result suggesting private repertoires in all groups.

TCRdb recomputed calls from the 5' RACE reads with MiXCR, one row per CDR3 protein. Of about 48,000 distinct CDR3 sequences in the sample, 10% to 13% were seen once. J gave up 3 bases and V 0 bases, and 7 bases lay outside the gene matches. Germline V CDR1 and CDR2: ENHRY, SYGVKD. The CDR3 extends over 16 amino acids. This clonotype was observed at least ten times. The antigen remains unidentified. The TCR was taken from a woman aged 40 to 50 with HTLV-1-associated myelopathy (HAM/TSP). Sequencing was carried out using PBMCs. This chain links TRBV10-3 with TRBJ1-2; TRBD1 matches 7 bases. This chain's CDR3 is CAISESSRGPDYGYTF. CDR3 nucleotide sequence: TGTGCCATCAGTGAGTCGAGTAGGGGGCCTGACTATGGCTACACCTTC.